One and the same sample provided the 9 T cell receptor beta chains below, sequenced in a study of OX40 agonist ivuxolimab in advanced cancers. Clones were read by immunoSEQ multiplex PCR, and TCRdb kept only the in-frame ones, dropping some. The sample has around 25,000 clones; 65% to 85% are singletons. The sequencing here drew on CD4+ or CD8+ T cells sorted from blood, taken in a trial of the OX40 agonist ivuxolimab. The source of these receptors is an adult with an advanced solid tumor such as melanoma, head and neck, liver or kidney cancer.

This clone came up once. The chain couples TRBV4-1 to TRBJ2-7, with a weak D call TRBD2 (6 bases). V gave up 1 base and J gave up 2 bases, with 12 bases separating them. The CDR3 has 15 residues. CDR1 and CDR2 from the germline V gene are MGHRA and YSYEKL. CDR3 nucleotide sequence: TGCGCCAGCAGCCAAGTAGGGGCGGGGCCCTACGAGCAGTACTTC. It translates to CASSQVGAGPYEQYF.

The V gene is TRBV6-1, the J gene TRBJ2-7; unclear D gene. Germline values: CDR1 MNHNS, CDR2 SASEGT. The germline V and J ends were trimmed by 7 bases and 2 bases, with 9 bases remaining between them. The CDR3 loop spans 12 amino acids. In DNA form, the CDR3 reads TGTGCCAGCACCCACGGACCCTACGAGCAGTACTTC. It is translated as CASTHGPYEQYF.

The chain employs TRBV5-6 and TRBJ2-7, with TRBD2 matching 7 bases. The CDR3 totals 17 residues. Germline V gene lookup returns CDR1 SGHDT and CDR2 YYEEEE. V trimming: 2 bases; J trimming: 2 bases; junction bases outside the gene matches: 13. As DNA, the CDR3 is TGTGCCAGCAGCTTTAGTGTTTGGGAGGGCAGACCCTACGAGCAGTACTTC. The encoded protein is CASSFSVWEGRPYEQYF.

Remarks on this clone: Within the sample, other DNA sequences also encode this same CDR3. CDR3 protein: CASSLGVSEQYF. CDR3 bases: TGTGCCAGCAGCTTAGGCGTTAGCGAGCAGTACTTC. The rearrangement uses TRBV5-6 and TRBJ2-7; D gene unclear. Germline CDR1 and CDR2: SGHDT and YYEEEE. V lost 2 bases and J 6 bases, leaving 9 bases between the germline ends. CDR3 size: 12 residues.

As concerns this clone: Within the sample, other DNA sequences also encode this same CDR3. The chain links TRBV27 to TRBJ1-5, with TRBD1 as a possible D gene (5 bases). The CDR3 loop spans 12 amino acids. CDR1 MNHEY and CDR2 SMNVEV come from the germline V gene (reference sequence). Trimming took off 5 bases at V and 7 bases at J, with 9 bases between the two ends. CDR3 bases: TGTGCCAGCAGTAACCAGGGCCAGCCCCAGCATTTT. It codes for CASSNQGQPQHF.

CDR3 loop: CASSDRRTEAFF. The CDR3 region has the DNA TGTGCCAGTTCGGACAGAAGGACTGAAGCTTTCTTT. This rearrangement joins TRBV5-6 to TRBJ1-1; tentatively, D is TRBD1 (6 bases). The CDR3 is 12 amino acids. The germline V and J ends were trimmed by 8 bases and 5 bases, with 13 bases remaining between them. In germline, CDR1 is SGHDT, CDR2 YYEEEE. Using reference TRBV5-6 and TRBJ1-1 for the parts outside the CDR3, the full variable domain is DAGVTQSPTHLIKTRGQQVTLRCSPKSGHDTVSWYQQALGQGPQFIFQYYEEEERQRGNFPDRFSGHQFPNYSSELNVNALLLGDSALYLCASSDRRTEAFFGQGTRLTVV.

The chain uses TRBV7-9 and TRBJ2-4, with a weak D call TRBD1 (5 bases). The germline gives CDR1 SEHNR, CDR2 FQNEAQ (reference sequence). CDR3 length equals 15 residues. Trimming cost V 5 bases and J 0 bases, with 11 bases left between them. CDR3 DNA sequence: TGTGCCAGCAGCGTACAGGCGTTAGCCAAAAACATTCAGTACTTC. It codes for CASSVQALAKNIQYF.

The chain uses TRBV9 and TRBJ1-5, with 7 positions matching TRBD1. The CDR3 consists of 12 residues. In germline, CDR1 is SGDLS, CDR2 YYNGEE. Unmatched junction bases numbered 0, after V lost 7 bases and J lost 2 bases. CDR3 residues: CASGQGNQPQHF. DNA for the CDR3: TGTGCCAGCGGACAGGGCAATCAGCCCCAGCATTTT.

The J gene is TRBJ2-7, the V gene TRBV29-1; D call uncertain. The length of the CDR3 is 11 residues. Germline CDR1 and CDR2: SQVTM and ANQGSEA. Deletions cut 7 bases from V and 1 base from J, with 8 bases between. The CDR3 DNA is TGCAGCGCTCTAGAGTCCTACGAGCAGTACTTC. Translated, it gives CSALESYEQYF.